This T cell receptor beta chain was identified during a study of CD8 T cells in ankylosing spondylitis. Each TCR beta library was made by quantitative 5'-RACE that incorporated molecular barcodes. TCRdb itself ran the 5' RACE reads through MiXCR, one entry per CDR3 protein. This repertoire shows 220,000 or so distinct CDR3 sequences, about 17% found once; its top ten account for under 45%. Details on this clonotype: Its antigen is currently unknown.

Points from the study as a whole: A TCR beta motif of several highly homologous variants appeared characteristic of ankylosing spondylitis blood.

The sample consisted of blood, either unsorted or a sorted T cell fraction (not recorded which). This TCR came from a male donor with ankylosing spondylitis.

The CDR3 DNA reads as TGTGCCAGCAGCCTTCAGGCTCACTACGAGCAGTACTTC. Its protein product is CASSLQAHYEQYF. The chain joins TRBV7-8 to TRBJ2-7; D remains unclear. Trimming shortened V by 5 bases and J by 3 bases, and 11 bases separated the two germline ends. The CDR3 totals 13 residues. From germline, CDR1 is SGHVS and CDR2 FQNEAQ.